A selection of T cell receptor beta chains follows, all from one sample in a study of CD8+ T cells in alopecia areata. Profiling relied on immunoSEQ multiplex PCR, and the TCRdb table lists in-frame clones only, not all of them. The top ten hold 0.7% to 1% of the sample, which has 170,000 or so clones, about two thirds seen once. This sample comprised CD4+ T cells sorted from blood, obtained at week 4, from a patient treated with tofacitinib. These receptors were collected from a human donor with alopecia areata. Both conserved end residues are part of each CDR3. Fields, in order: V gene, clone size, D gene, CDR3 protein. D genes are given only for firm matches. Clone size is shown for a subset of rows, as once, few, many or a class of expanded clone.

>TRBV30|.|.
CAWSKQLDGGYTF
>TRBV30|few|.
CAWDSGGRETQYF
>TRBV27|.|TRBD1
CASSPGTGVYEQYF
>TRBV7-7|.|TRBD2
CASSLVWRGGQETQYF
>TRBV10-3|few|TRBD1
CAISPGQNSGNTIYF
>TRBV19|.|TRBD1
CASRPGQGGTEAFF
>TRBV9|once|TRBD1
CASSVAGQHTDTQYF
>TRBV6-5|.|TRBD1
CASREGALNTEAFF
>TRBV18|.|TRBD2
CASSTSGADTQYF
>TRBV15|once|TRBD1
CATSRSGTGENTQYF
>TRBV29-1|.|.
CSVKTRSPSYNEQFF
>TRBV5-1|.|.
CASSFEPDTQYF
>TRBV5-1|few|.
CASARANVLTF
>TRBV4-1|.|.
CASSHRKGSGYTF
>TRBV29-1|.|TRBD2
CSVRLAGDIQYF
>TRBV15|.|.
CATSRPSGGGREDTQYF
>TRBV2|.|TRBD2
CASSYLLAGRYNEQFF
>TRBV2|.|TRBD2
CASSERTSSGNEQFF
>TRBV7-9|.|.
CASSLTGGEGYTF
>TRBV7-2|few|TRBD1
CASSIQGGSNQPQHF
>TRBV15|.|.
CATSRDLQGHQPQHF
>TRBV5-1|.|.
CASSPRGEETQYF
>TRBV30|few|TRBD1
CAWRGAGGPNYGYTF
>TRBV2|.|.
CASSEQGSGNTIYF
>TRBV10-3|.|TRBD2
CAIRETLAGKGNEQFF
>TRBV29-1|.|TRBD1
CSAARDRDYGYTF
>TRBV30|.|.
CAWSQRELTGELFF
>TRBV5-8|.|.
CASSTTGRRELFF
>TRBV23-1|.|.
CAKPGVRSQETQYF
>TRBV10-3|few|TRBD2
CAILLNSGVNTGELFF
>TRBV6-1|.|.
CASSGQLATEQFF
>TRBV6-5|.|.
CASSYSGSSGNTIYF
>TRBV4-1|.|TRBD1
CASSHPGQGNEAFF
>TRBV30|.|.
CAQGSPSPSGGYTF
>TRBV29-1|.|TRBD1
CSVKLDRGNQPQHF
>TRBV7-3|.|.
CASSVQENTEAFF
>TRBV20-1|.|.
CSARASYEQYF
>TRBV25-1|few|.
CASSEDPSGEQYF
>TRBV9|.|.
CASSVGRGRSNYEQYF
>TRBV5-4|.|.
CASSHQPSQEQYF
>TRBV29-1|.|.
CSVGFLPSNYGYTF
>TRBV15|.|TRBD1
CATSRGGDRGQYQPQHF
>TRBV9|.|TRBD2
CASSVGSGGDQETQYF
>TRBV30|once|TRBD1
CAWSAGQGADSNTEAFF
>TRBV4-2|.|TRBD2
CASSQDGDTGGPLDTQYF
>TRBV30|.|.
CAWTQETEAFF
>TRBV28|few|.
CATWGHGSYEQYF
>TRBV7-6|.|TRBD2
CASSLARDYEQFF
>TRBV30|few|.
CAWSRSLTDTQYF
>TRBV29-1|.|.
CSVEWGGRTDTQYF
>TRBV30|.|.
CAWKGNSPLHF
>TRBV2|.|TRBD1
CASSERGQGGGGYTF
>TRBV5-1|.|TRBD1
CASSTGDRYNEQFF
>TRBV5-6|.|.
CASSPGGGGGTEAFF
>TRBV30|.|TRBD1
CAWTGRDRVYEQYF